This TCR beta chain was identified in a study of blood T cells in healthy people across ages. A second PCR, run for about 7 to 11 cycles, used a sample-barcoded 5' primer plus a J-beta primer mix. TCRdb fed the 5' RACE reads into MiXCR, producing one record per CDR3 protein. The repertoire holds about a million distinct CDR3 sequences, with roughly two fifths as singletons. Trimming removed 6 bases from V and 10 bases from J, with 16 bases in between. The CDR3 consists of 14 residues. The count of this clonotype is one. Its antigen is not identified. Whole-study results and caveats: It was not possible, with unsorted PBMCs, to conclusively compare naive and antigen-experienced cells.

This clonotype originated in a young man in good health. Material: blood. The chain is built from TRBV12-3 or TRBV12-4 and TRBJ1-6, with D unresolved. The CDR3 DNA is TGTGCCAGCAGCCTCGGAGGATTCTGGTCACCCCTCCACTTT. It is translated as CASSLGGFWSPLHF.